In its sample, the clone carrying this TCR beta chain is medium-sized. Antigen unknown. With V trimmed by 1 base and J by 2 bases, 5 bases remained unmatched. CDR1 and CDR2 (germline): SNHLY, FYNNEI. This CDR3 comprises 16 residues. This entry comes from a study of T cells after posttransplantation cyclophosphamide. General study findings and limits: Later blood repertoires were often dominated by clones from the donor CD8+ memory compartment. Recipient CMV seropositivity and CMV reactivation strongly tracked TRB clonality. Blood and skin or GI T cell repertoires showed limited TRB overlap.

Assay used: immunoSEQ multiplex PCR; TCRdb lists only in-frame clones, some missing. The sample is made up of over a thousand clones, none counted only once. Treatment was busulfan-fludarabine conditioning, a marrow graft, and cyclophosphamide on days +3 and +4. Sequencing used PBMCs, obtained after an allogeneic stem cell transplant with post-transplant cyclophosphamide. The clonotype was recovered from a male patient between 25 and 39 years old who received an allogeneic stem cell transplant from a related donor, was CMV-positive, and had acute GVHD only. Some T cells may be transferred from the graft donor. The chain couples TRBV2 to TRBJ1-5; 7 nucleotides line up with TRBD1. In nucleotides, the CDR3 is TGTGCCAGCAGTGAAGAAACTGACAGGGGCAATCAGCCCCAGCATTTT. Translation: CASSEETDRGNQPQHF.